This T cell receptor beta chain is from a study of T cells in narcolepsy. Study overall: Healthy controls were enrolled alongside patients with narcolepsy type 1 or type 2. Study-level findings and limits: Comparing one patient's CSF and blood CD4+ clonotypes highlighted HCRT- and TRIB2-specific autoreactive clonotypes.

This CDR3 is built from 18 residues. Trimming took off 0 bases at V and 3 bases at J, with 18 bases between the two ends. Germline values: CDR1 SGHDN, CDR2 FVKESK. With respect to this clone: Its antigen is unidentified.

Profiled with immunoSEQ multiplex PCR; TCRdb holds only in-frame clones, not every one. The sample consists of more than 7,500 clones, roughly 60% of them appearing once. What was sequenced was CD45RA- memory CD8+ T cells from PBMCs. The chain uses TRBV14 and TRBJ1-3, with a tentative D call TRBD1 (5 bases). The receptor comes from a human donor with narcolepsy. The CDR3 nucleotides read TGTGCCAGCAGCCAAGAGGGTAAGGGGCAGGGCCGTGGAAACACCATATATTTT. Its protein product is CASSQEGKGQGRGNTIYF.